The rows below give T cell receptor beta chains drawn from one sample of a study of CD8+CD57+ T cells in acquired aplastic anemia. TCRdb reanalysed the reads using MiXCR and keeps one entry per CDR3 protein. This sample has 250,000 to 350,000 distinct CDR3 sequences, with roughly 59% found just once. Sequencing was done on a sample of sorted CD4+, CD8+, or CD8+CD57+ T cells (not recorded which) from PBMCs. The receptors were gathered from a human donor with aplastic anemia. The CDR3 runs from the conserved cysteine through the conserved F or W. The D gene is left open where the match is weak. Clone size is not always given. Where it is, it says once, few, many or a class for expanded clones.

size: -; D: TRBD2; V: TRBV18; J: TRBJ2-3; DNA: TGTGCCAGCTCACCACCGTCTAGCGGGAGCACAGATACGCAGTATTTT; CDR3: CASSPPSSGSTDTQYF
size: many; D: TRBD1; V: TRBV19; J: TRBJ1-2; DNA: TGTGCCAGTAGTATTCAACAGGGGAATTATGGCTACACCTTC; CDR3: CASSIQQGNYGYTF
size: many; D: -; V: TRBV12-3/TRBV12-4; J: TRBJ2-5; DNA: TGTGCCAGCAGTTTAGCGGGGGGCATAGAGACCCAGTACTTC; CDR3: CASSLAGGIETQYF
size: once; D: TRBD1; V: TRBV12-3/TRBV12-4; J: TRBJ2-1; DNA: TGTGCCAGCAGTACTCGACAGGGCCGGGGCAATGAGCAGTTCTTC; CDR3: CASSTRQGRGNEQFF
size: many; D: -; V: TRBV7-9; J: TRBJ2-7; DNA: TGTGCCAGCAGCTTGGGTCCGGGGCAGTACTTC; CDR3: CASSLGPGQYF
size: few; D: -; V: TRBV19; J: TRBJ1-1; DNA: TGTGCCAGTACCTTGTATGAGGACACTGAAGCTTTCTTT; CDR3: CASTLYEDTEAFF
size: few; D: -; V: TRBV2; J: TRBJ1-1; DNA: TGTGCCAGCAGTGAAGGGGGCCAGGGAAACACTGAAGCTTTCTTT; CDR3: CASSEGGQGNTEAFF
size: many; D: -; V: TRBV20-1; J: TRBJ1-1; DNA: TGCAGTGCTAGACCCGGACGGATGAACACTGGAGCTTTCTTT; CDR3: CSARPGRMNTGAFF
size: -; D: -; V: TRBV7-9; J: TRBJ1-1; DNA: TGTGCCAGCAGCTTAGGCAGGGTGGCCACTGAAGCTTTCTTT; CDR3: CASSLGRVATEAFF
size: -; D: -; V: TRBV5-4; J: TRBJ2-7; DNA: TGTGCCAGCAGCACCCCCGGCCCGGGGGAGCAGTACTTC; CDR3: CASSTPGPGEQYF
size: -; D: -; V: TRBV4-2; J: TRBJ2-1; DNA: TGTGCCAGCAGCCAAGGGGCAGTTAGCTCCTACAATGAGCAGTTCTTC; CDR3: CASSQGAVSSYNEQFF
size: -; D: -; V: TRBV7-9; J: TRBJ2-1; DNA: TGTGCCAGCAGCCGACCGACACAATACTCCAATGAGCAGTTCTTC; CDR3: CASSRPTQYSNEQFF
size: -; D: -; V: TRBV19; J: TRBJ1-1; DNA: TGTGCCAGTAGATCGGAGGGAACTGAAGCTTTCTTT; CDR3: CASRSEGTEAFF
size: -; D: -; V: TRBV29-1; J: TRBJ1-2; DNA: TGCAGCGTTGACCACAGGAGGGATGGCTACACCTTC; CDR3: CSVDHRRDGYTF
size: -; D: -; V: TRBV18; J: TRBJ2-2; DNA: TGTGCCAGCTCGCCGACTGCGGGAACCGGGGAGCTGTTTTTT; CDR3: CASSPTAGTGELFF
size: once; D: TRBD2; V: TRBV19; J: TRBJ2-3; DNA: TGTGCCAGTAGTAACGGACTAGCGGGGGTGCGGTTGAGCACAGATACGCAGTATTTT; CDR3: CASSNGLAGVRLSTDTQYF
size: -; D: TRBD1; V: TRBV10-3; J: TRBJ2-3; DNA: TGTGCCATCAGCCCCGGACAGGCAATCACAGATACGCAGTATTTT; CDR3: CAISPGQAITDTQYF
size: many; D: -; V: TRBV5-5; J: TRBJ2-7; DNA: TGTGCCAGCAGCTCCGGGCCCCAGGCGGACTACGAGCAGTACTTC; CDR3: CASSSGPQADYEQYF
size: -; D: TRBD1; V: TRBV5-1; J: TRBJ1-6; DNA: TGCGCTAGCAGCCCGGGACAGTCTAGTTCCTATAATTCACCCCTCCACTTT; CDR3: CASSPGQSSSYNSPLHF
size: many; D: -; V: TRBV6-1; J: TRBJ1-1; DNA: TGTGCCAGCAGTGAAGCGTTCGAGCCAGGCCTCACTGAAGCTTTCTTT; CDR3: CASSEAFEPGLTEAFF
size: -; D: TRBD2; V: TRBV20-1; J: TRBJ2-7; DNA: TGCAGTGCTAGTAAGCTAGCGGGGGCCTACGAGCAGTACTTC; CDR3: CSASKLAGAYEQYF
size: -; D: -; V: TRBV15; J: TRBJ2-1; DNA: TGTGCCACCAGCGCCCTTGGCCATGCAACTTACAATGAGCAGTTCTTC; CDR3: CATSALGHATYNEQFF
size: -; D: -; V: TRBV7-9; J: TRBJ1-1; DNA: TGTGCCAGCAGCAACGAATGGGCGCCCGCTTTCTTT; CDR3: CASSNEWAPAFF
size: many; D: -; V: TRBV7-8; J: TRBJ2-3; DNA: TGTGCCAGCAGTTCAGGGTATAGCACAGATACGCAGTATTTT; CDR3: CASSSGYSTDTQYF
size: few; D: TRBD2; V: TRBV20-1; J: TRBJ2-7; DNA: TGCAGTGCTTCTGGGACTAGCGGGAGCCACGAGCAGTACTTC; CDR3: CSASGTSGSHEQYF
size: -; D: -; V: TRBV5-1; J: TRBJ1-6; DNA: TGCGCCAGCAGCTTGGGGGAAATGGGTAATTCACCCCTCCACTTT; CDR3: CASSLGEMGNSPLHF
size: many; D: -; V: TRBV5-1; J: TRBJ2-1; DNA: TGCGCCAGCAGCTTCCCGGAGCTCAATGAGCAGTTCTTC; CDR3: CASSFPELNEQFF
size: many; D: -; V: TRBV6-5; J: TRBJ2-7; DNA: TGTGCCAGCAGTAAGTCCAGGGAAAACGAGCAGTACTTC; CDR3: CASSKSRENEQYF
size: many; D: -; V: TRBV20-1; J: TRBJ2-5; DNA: TGCAGTGACCAGGGGGGACAAGCTCAAGAGACCCAGTACTTC; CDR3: CSDQGGQAQETQYF
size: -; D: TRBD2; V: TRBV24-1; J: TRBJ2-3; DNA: TGTGCCACCAGTGATTCGGGGACTAGCGGGAGGTTTTACAATGAGCAGTATTTT; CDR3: CATSDSGTSGRFYNEQYF
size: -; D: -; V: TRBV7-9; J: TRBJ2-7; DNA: TGTGCCAGCAGCTTAGACCCAGACTACGAGCAGTACTTC; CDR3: CASSLDPDYEQYF
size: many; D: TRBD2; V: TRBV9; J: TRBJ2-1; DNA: TGTGCCAGCAGCGTAGAGGGCGGGAGAGACCCCTACAATGAGCAGTTCTTC; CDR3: CASSVEGGRDPYNEQFF
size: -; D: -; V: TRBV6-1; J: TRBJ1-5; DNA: TGTGCCAGCATGTCTATTGGCAATCAGCCCCAGCATTTT; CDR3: CASMSIGNQPQHF
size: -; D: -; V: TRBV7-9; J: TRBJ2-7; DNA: TGTGCCAGCAGCCCCACCGGCCCCTACGAGCAGTACTTC; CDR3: CASSPTGPYEQYF
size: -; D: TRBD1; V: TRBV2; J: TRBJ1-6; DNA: TGTGCCAGCGAAGGACAGGCGAACAATAATTCACCCCTCCACTTT; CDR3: CASEGQANNNSPLHF
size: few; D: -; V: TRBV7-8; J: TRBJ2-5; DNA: TGTGCCAGCAGCTCTGGAGCAACACAAGAGACCCAGTACTTC; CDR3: CASSSGATQETQYF
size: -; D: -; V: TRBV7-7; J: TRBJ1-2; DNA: TGTGCCAGCAGCCGGGGTGACAGGCAGGATGGCTACACCTTC; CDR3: CASSRGDRQDGYTF
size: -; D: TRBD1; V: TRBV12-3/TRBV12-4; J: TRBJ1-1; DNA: TGTGCCAGCAGTCCCCACACAGGGGGCACTGAAGCTTTCTTT; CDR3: CASSPHTGGTEAFF
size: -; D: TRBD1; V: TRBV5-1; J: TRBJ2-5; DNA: TGCGCCAGCAGCGCCCAGGGGGCGCGACTCGAGACCCAGTACTTC; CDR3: CASSAQGARLETQYF
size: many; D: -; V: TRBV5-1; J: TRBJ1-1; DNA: TGCGCCAGCAGCCCTACAGGGAACACTGAAGCTTTCTTT; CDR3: CASSPTGNTEAFF